The 26 T cell receptor beta chains presented below share a single source sample, sequenced in a study of follicular helper T cells after annual influenza vaccination. As for time point: 2014-2015 season, 7 days after vaccination. Profiling relied on immunoSEQ multiplex PCR, and the TCRdb table lists in-frame clones only, not all of them. The sample consists of roughly 3,000 clones, around four fifths of them appearing once. The material sequenced was CXCR5+ CD38- circulating T follicular helper cells from blood, taken 7 days after influenza vaccination. Subset described: circulating Tfh, non-naive CD4+CXCR5+PD-1+ (ICOS+CD38+ or ICOS-CD38-). The receptors derive from an adult who received the influenza vaccine.

The V and J genes are TRBV6-6 and TRBJ1-1; weak D call: TRBD1 (5 bases). Germline CDR1 is MNHNY and CDR2 is SVGAGI (reference sequence). This CDR3 spans 13 amino acids. V shed 1 base and J shed 5 bases, with 8 bases lying between them. The CDR3: CASSYLKGTEAFF. In DNA form, the CDR3 reads TGTGCCAGCAGTTACTTGAAGGGGACTGAAGCTTTCTTT.

The chain couples TRBV18 to TRBJ2-1, with D uncertain. Trimming took 2 bases from V and 0 from J, leaving 8 bases between them. Germline-derived CDR1 and CDR2 are KGHSH and LQKENI. The CDR3 length is 15 residues. CDR3 DNA sequence: TGTGCCAGCTCACCAGACGAAAGCTCCTACAATGAGCAGTTCTTC. Protein sequence: CASSPDESSYNEQFF.

CDR3 in DNA: TGCGCCAGCAGCTTGGGGCGGGGAGGGCAAGAGACCCAGTACTTC. Protein sequence: CASSLGRGGQETQYF. The chain joins TRBV5-1 to TRBJ2-5; 7 bases align to TRBD2. With V trimmed by 0 bases and J by 2 bases, 4 bases remained unmatched. CDR3 length: 15 amino acids. Germline-derived CDR1 and CDR2 are SGHRS and YFSETQ.

CDR3 sequence: CASSPIAGGLHNEQFF. DNA of the CDR3: TGTGCCAGCAGCCCTATAGCGGGGGGGCTTCACAATGAGCAGTTCTTC. The rearrangement uses TRBV5-4 and TRBJ2-1; 11 nucleotides match TRBD2. The CDR3 runs 16 residues. The germline V gene encodes CDR1 SGHNT and CDR2 YYREEE (reference sequence). The V gene end was trimmed by 4 bases and the J gene end by 5 bases; junction bases not matched to a gene: 8.

The table lists this clone with a count of one. The rearrangement links TRBV7-9 to TRBJ2-7; TRBD2 might be the D (6 bases). This CDR3 spans 13 amino acids. Germline CDR1 is SEHNR and CDR2 is FQNEAQ (reference sequence). V lost 5 bases and J 5 bases, leaving 13 bases between the germline ends. In nucleotides, the CDR3 is TGTGCCAGCAGCGAAACTAGCTTAGACGAGCAGTACTTC. Encoded protein: CASSETSLDEQYF.

This clone showed up just a few times. The CDR3 loop reads CASSYQGQYYEQYF. The DNA for the CDR3 is TGCGCCAGCAGCTACCAGGGACAGTACTACGAGCAGTACTTC. This chain links TRBV5-1 with TRBJ2-7, with 7 bases matching TRBD1. This CDR3 is 14 amino acids long. CDR1 and CDR2 (germline): SGHRS, YFSETQ. V lost 3 bases to trimming and J lost 3 bases; unmatched junction nucleotides: 6.

The rearrangement uses TRBV6-1 and TRBJ1-1, with 9 bases identical to TRBD1. V gave up 4 bases and J gave up 2 bases; unmatched junction bases: 5. The CDR3 sequence is 15 residues long. Looked up from germline, CDR1 is MNHNS and CDR2 is SASEGT. The CDR3 sequence is CASSAQTGGNTEAFF. The CDR3 nucleotides read TGTGCCAGCAGTGCTCAGACAGGGGGAAACACTGAAGCTTTCTTT.

The rearrangement links TRBV6-5 to TRBJ2-7, with a possible D match to TRBD2 (5 bases). This CDR3 spans 14 amino acids. CDR1 MNHEY and CDR2 SVGAGI come from the germline V gene. The V end lost 2 bases, the J end lost 3 bases, and 11 bases lay between the germline ends. The CDR3 here is CASSYAGVSYEQYF. CDR3 nucleotide sequence: TGTGCCAGCAGTTACGCGGGCGTGAGCTACGAGCAGTACTTC.

The rearrangement links TRBV12-5 to TRBJ1-6; 7 bases line up with TRBD1. The CDR3 is 12 residues long. Germline lookup yields CDR1 LGHNT and CDR2 FRNRAP. V was clipped by 8 bases and J by 9 bases; unmatched bases: 4. The CDR3 protein is CASQGDGSPLHF. The CDR3 DNA follows: TGTGCTAGTCAGGGGGACGGTTCACCCCTCCACTTT.

The CDR3 here is CASRTDGGHNQPQHF. For the CDR3, the DNA is TGTGCCAGTAGGACCGACGGGGGACACAATCAGCCCCAGCATTTT. The chain carries TRBV19 and TRBJ1-5, with D possibly TRBD1 on 6 matching bases. The ends were cut back, 6 bases at V and 3 bases at J, with 15 bases in the middle. The CDR3 has 15 amino acids. Germline V gene lookup returns CDR1 LNHDA and CDR2 SQIVND (reference sequence).

This clone came up once. CDR3: CASSRAGGSGEKLFF. The CDR3 bases are TGTGCCAGCAGCCGCGCAGGGGGCTCAGGGGAAAAACTGTTTTTT. The chain is built from TRBV5-6 and TRBJ1-4; the match to TRBD1 covers 8 bases. This CDR3 contains 15 residues. V was pared by 4 bases and J by 8 bases, with 10 bases of the junction left unmatched. CDR1 and CDR2 (germline): SGHDT, YYEEEE.

CDR3 in DNA: TGTGCCAGCAGCTCGGACAGGTCTGAAGCTTTCTTT. This encodes CASSSDRSEAFF. V and J are TRBV7-2 and TRBJ1-1, with TRBD1 identical over 7 bases. The V gene's germline CDR1 is SGHTA and CDR2 FQGNSA. This CDR3 has 12 amino acids. J was trimmed by 6 bases and V by 4 bases; bases with no gene match: 2.

The chain recombines TRBV4-3 with TRBJ2-5; 8 nucleotides line up with TRBD2. With 0 bases clipped from V and 5 bases from J, the junction kept 5 bases outside the gene matches. CDR3 size: 15 residues. From germline, CDR1 is LGHNA and CDR2 YSLEER. As DNA, the CDR3 is TGCGCCAGCAGCCAAGATTTAGCGGGGAGGGAGACCCAGTACTTC. It yields the protein CASSQDLAGRETQYF.

The rearrangement uses TRBV7-2 and TRBJ2-6; 11 bases are shared with TRBD2. Trimming removed 1 base from V and 0 bases from J; junction bases left unmatched: 2. The CDR3 runs to 18 residues. Germline V lookup: CDR1 SGHTA, CDR2 FQGNSA. The CDR3 protein is CASSLGLAGGSGANVLTF. In DNA form, the CDR3 reads TGTGCCAGCAGCTTAGGGCTAGCGGGGGGCTCTGGGGCCAACGTCCTGACTTTC.

J is TRBJ2-7 and V is TRBV29-1; 14 bases align to TRBD2. The CDR3 length is 16 residues. Trimming cost V 6 bases and J 4 bases; bases outside gene matches: 11. CDR1 SQVTM and CDR2 ANQGSEA come from the germline V gene. For the CDR3, the DNA is TGCAGCGTCCTTTCGGGACTAGCGGGGGTGAAGTACGAGCAGTACTTC. Residues: CSVLSGLAGVKYEQYF.

The J gene is TRBJ1-4, the V gene TRBV4-2, with D possibly being TRBD1 (5 bases). This CDR3 contains 15 residues. Between the trimmed V and J ends, which lost 0 bases and 8 bases, there was a span of 13 bases. The germline V gene encodes CDR1 LGHNA and CDR2 YNFKEQ. CDR3 nucleotides: TGTGCCAGCAGCCAAGATTTTCAGGGCAGGGAAAAACTGTTTTTT. Protein sequence: CASSQDFQGREKLFF.

CDR3 in DNA: TGTGCCAGCAGTTACTCGGGTCAGGCGTATGAAGCTTTCTTT. It is translated as CASSYSGQAYEAFF. V gene TRBV6-5 combines with J gene TRBJ1-1; D remains unclear. V dropped 0 bases and J dropped 7 bases, with 12 bases sitting between them. CDR3 length: 14 amino acids. CDR1 MNHEY and CDR2 SVGAGI come from the germline V gene.

V is TRBV19 and J is TRBJ2-1; 9 bases match TRBD2. The trim removed 7 bases at V and 4 bases at J, leaving 14 bases unmatched. The CDR3 length is 17 residues. Germline CDR1 is LNHDA and CDR2 is SQIVND (reference sequence). This CDR3 is CASIGGGASGVYNEQFF. CDR3 coding DNA: TGTGCCAGTATTGGTGGAGGGGCTAGCGGGGTTTACAATGAGCAGTTCTTC.

This sequence joins TRBV27 and TRBJ1-2; the D gene is possibly TRBD1 (6 bases). The CDR3 contains 15 residues. CDR1 and CDR2 from the germline V gene are MNHEY and SMNVEV (reference sequence). Deletions cut 2 bases from V and 1 base from J, with 11 bases between. In DNA, the CDR3 is TGTGCCAGCAGTTTAAGGCAGGGGAGTAACTATGGCTACACCTTC. Protein product: CASSLRQGSNYGYTF.

For this clone: One end of the junction does not line up with germline, which may come from a read error. The J gene is TRBJ2-1, the V gene TRBV6-1; TRBD2 agrees at 7 bases. The V gene's germline CDR1 is MNHNS and CDR2 SASEGT. The CDR3 has 15 residues. As DNA, the CDR3 is TGTGCCAGCAGAGAAGGCGCGGGGGAGAACAATGAGCAGTTCTTC. This codes for CASREGAGENNEQFF.

The rearrangement links TRBV6-5 to TRBJ1-6; D is perhaps TRBD1 (6 bases). V lost 6 bases, J lost 9 bases, and 15 bases lay in between. The CDR3 is made up of 14 amino acids. The germline V gene has CDR1 MNHEY and CDR2 SVGAGI. The CDR3 bases are TGTGCCAGCAGCCCCACAGGGCCTGTTTCACCCCTCCACTTT. Translating it yields CASSPTGPVSPLHF.

The rearrangement uses TRBV7-8 and TRBJ2-7; D is ambiguous. This CDR3 is built from 11 residues. The germline V gene encodes CDR1 SGHVS and CDR2 FQNEAQ. V was shortened by 1 base and J by 4 bases, with 2 bases between the two germline ends. In nucleotides, the CDR3 is TGTGCCAGCAGCTTAGAGTACGAGCAGTACTTC. Translated: CASSLEYEQYF.

The V and J genes are TRBV16 and TRBJ2-1; D is perhaps TRBD2 (6 bases). V lost 2 bases, J lost 4 bases, and 9 bases lay in between. This CDR3 is built from 14 residues. Germline V gene lookup returns CDR1 KGHSY and CDR2 FQNENV. The CDR3 protein is CASSQGGNYNEQFF. CDR3 DNA sequence: TGTGCCAGCAGCCAAGGAGGGAATTACAATGAGCAGTTCTTC.

The CDR3 DNA sequence: TGTGCCAGCAGCTTCAGGGGTGAGAGGATCTACGAGCAGTACTTC. Its protein is CASSFRGERIYEQYF. This rearrangement joins TRBV7-2 to TRBJ2-7; weak D call: TRBD1 (6 bases). Trimming pared 3 bases from V and 3 bases from J, leaving 15 bases between. Per germline, CDR1 SGHTA and CDR2 FQGNSA. This CDR3 has 15 amino acids.

J is TRBJ1-3 and V is TRBV27, with 11 bases fitting TRBD1. Germline V gene lookup returns CDR1 MNHEY and CDR2 SMNVEV (reference sequence). V was clipped by 2 bases and J by 8 bases; unmatched bases: 5. This CDR3 contains 15 residues. The CDR3 bases are TGTGCCAGCAGTTTAAAGCCGGGACAGGGGGACACCATATATTTT. Residues: CASSLKPGQGDTIYF.

The rearrangement uses TRBV7-2 and TRBJ2-1, with D possibly matching TRBD1 (6 bases). Germline CDR1 reads SGHTA; CDR2 reads FQGNSA. The CDR3 is 15 amino acids. The ends were cut back, 1 base at V and 0 bases at J, with 7 bases in the middle. In DNA form, the CDR3 reads TGTGCCAGCAGCTTAGTGGACAGCTCCTACAATGAGCAGTTCTTC. Its protein is CASSLVDSSYNEQFF.